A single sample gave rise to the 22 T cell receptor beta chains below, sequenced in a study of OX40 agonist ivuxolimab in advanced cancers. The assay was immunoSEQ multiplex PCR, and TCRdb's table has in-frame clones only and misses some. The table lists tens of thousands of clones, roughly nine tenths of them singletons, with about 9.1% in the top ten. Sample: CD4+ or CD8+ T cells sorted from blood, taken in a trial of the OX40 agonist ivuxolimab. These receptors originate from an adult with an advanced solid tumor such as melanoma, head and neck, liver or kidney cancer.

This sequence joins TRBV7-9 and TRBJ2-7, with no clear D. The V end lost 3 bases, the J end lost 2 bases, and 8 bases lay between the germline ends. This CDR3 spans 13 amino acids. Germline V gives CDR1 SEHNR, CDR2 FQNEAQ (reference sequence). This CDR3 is CASSLVYPYEQYF. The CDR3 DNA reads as TGTGCCAGCAGCTTGGTCTACCCCTACGAGCAGTACTTC. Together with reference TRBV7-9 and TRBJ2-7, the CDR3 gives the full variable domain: DTGVSQNPRHKITKRGQNVTFRCDPISEHNRLYWYRQTLGQGPEFLTYFQNEAQLEKSRLLSDRFSAERPKGSFSTLEIQRTEQGDSAMYLCASSLVYPYEQYFGPGTRLTVT.

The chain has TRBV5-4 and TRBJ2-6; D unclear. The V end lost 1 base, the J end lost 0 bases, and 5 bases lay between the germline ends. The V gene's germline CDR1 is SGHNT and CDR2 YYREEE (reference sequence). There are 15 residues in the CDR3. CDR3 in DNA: TGTGCCAGCAGCTTGTCCCACTCTGGGGCCAACGTCCTGACTTTC. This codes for CASSLSHSGANVLTF.

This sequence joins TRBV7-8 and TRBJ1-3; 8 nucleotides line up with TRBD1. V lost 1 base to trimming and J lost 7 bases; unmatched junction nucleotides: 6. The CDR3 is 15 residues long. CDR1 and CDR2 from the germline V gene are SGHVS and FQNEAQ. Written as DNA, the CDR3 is TGTGCCAGCAGCTTAGATGGACAGGGAGGCAACACCATATATTTT. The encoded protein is CASSLDGQGGNTIYF.

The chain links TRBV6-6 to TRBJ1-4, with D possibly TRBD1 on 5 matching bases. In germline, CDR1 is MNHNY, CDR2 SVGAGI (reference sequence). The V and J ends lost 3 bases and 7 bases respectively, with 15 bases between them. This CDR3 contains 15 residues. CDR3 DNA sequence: TGTGCCAGCAGTTATGGGGACCCCGGAATTGAAAAACTGTTTTTT. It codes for CASSYGDPGIEKLFF.

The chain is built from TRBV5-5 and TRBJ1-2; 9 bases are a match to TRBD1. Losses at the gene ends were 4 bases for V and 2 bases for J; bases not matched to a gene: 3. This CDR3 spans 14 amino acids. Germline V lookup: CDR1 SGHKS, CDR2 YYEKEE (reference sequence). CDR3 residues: CASSPGQGNYGYTF. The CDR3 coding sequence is TGTGCCAGCAGCCCCGGACAGGGGAACTATGGCTACACCTTC.

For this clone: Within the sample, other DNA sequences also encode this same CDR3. The CDR3 sequence is CASSVNTGELFF. The CDR3 region has the DNA TGTGCCAGCAGCGTAAACACCGGGGAGCTGTTTTTT. The V and J genes are TRBV9 and TRBJ2-2, with no clear D. Germline-derived CDR1 and CDR2 are SGDLS and YYNGEE. V was shortened by 1 base and J by 2 bases, with 0 bases between the two germline ends. The CDR3 runs to 12 residues.

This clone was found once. CDR3 amino acids: CASSLATQGLFDSPLHF. DNA of the CDR3: TGTGCCAGCAGCCTAGCCACACAGGGTTTGTTTGATTCACCCCTCCACTTT. This sequence joins TRBV5-4 and TRBJ1-6, with TRBD1 as a possible D gene (6 bases). Trimming took 4 bases from V and 8 from J, leaving 22 bases between them. The germline V gene has CDR1 SGHNT and CDR2 YYREEE (reference sequence). CDR3 size: 17 residues.

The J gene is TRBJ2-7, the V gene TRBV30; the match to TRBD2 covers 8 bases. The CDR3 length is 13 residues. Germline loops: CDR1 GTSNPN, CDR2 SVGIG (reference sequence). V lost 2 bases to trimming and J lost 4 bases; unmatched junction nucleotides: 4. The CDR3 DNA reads TGTGCCTGGAGTTACGCGGGGGGTTACGAGCAGTACTTC. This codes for CAWSYAGGYEQYF.

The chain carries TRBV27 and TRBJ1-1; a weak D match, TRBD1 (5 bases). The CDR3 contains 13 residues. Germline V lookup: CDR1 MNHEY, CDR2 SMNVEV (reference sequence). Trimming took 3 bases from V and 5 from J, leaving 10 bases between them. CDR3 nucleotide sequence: TGTGCCAGCAGTTTCGGGGCTTGGACTGAAGCTTTCTTT. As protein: CASSFGAWTEAFF.

The chain's CDR3 is CASSSGQAVNEQYF. CDR3 sequence (DNA): TGTGCCAGCAGCTCTGGACAGGCGGTAAACGAGCAGTACTTC. The chain couples TRBV5-4 to TRBJ2-5; TRBD1 matches at 7 bases. The end of the DNA aligns better with TRBJ2-7, so the J call may be wrong. In germline, CDR1 is SGHNT, CDR2 YYREEE (reference sequence). This CDR3 is built from 14 residues.

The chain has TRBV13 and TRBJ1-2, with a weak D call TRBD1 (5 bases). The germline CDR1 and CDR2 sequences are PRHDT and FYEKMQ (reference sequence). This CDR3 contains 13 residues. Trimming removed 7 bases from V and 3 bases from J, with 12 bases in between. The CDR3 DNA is TGTGCCAGCATCCTCCGGGGGGACTATGGCTACACCTTC. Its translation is CASILRGDYGYTF.

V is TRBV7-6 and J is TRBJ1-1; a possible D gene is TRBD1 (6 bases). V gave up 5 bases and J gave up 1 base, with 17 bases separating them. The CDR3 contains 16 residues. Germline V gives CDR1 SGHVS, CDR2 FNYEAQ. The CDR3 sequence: CASSLGQGLGNTEAFF. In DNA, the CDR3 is TGTGCCAGCAGCCTGGGTCAGGGGCTGGGGAACACTGAAGCTTTCTTT.

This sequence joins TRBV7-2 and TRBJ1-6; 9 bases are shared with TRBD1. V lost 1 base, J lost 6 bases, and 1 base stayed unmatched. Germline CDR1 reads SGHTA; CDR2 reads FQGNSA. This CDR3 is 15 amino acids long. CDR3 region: CASSLGTGANSPLHF. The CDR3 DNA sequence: TGTGCCAGCAGCTTAGGGACAGGGGCTAATTCACCCCTCCACTTT.

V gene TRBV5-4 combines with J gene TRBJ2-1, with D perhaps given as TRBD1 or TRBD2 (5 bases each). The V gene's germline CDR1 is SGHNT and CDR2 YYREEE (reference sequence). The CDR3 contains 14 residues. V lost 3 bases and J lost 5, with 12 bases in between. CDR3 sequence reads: CASSWDGSNNEQFF. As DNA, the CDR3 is TGTGCCAGCAGCTGGGACGGATCGAACAATGAGCAGTTCTTC.

This CDR3 is CASRAILIETQYF. The CDR3 bases are TGTGCCAGCAGAGCGATTTTGATAGAGACCCAGTACTTC. This sequence joins TRBV6-5 and TRBJ2-5, with unresolved D. The CDR3 is 13 residues long. Trimming took off 6 bases at V and 4 bases at J, with 12 bases between the two ends. Germline V lookup: CDR1 MNHEY, CDR2 SVGAGI.

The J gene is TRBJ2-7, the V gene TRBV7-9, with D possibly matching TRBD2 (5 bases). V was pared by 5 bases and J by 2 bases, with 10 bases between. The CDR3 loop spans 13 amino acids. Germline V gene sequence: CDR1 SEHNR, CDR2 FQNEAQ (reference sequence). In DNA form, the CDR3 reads TGTGCCAGCAGCGTACTAGTAACCTACGAGCAGTACTTC. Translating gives CASSVLVTYEQYF.

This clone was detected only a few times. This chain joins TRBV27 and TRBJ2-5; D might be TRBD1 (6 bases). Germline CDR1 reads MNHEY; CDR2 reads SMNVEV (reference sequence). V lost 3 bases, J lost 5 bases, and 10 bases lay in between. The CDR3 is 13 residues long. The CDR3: CASSFGQSETQYF. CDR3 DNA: TGTGCCAGCAGTTTTGGACAGTCCGAGACCCAGTACTTC.

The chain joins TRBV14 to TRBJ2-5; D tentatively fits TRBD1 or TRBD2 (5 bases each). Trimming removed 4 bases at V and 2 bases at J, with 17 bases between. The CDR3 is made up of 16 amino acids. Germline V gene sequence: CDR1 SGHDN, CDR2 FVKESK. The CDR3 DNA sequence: TGTGCCAGCAGCCCCCACGGTTGGGGGATTCAAGAGACCCAGTACTTC. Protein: CASSPHGWGIQETQYF. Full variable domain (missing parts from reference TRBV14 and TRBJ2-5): EAGVTQFPSHSVIEKGQTVTLRCDPISGHDNLYWYRRVMGKEIKFLLHFVKESKQDESGMPNNRFLAERTGGTYSTLKVQPAELEDSGVYFCASSPHGWGIQETQYFGPGTRLLVL.

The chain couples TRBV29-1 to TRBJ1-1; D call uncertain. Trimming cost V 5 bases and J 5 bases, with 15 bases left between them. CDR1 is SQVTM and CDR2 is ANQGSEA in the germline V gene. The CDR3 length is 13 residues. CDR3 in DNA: TGCAGCGTTACGGGGTGGGCTTTAACTGAAGCTTTCTTT. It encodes CSVTGWALTEAFF.

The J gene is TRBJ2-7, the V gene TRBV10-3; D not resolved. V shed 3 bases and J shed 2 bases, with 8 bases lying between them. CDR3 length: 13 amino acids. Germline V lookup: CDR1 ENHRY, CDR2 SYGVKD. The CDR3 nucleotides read TGTGCCATCAGTGAAGGGCAGACCTACGAGCAGTACTTC. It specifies CAISEGQTYEQYF.

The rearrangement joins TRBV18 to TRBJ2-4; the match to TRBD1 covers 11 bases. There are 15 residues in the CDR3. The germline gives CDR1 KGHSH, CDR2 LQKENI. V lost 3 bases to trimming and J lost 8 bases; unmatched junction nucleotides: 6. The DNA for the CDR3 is TGTGCCAGCTCACCGGGACAGGGGGTGGTGGACATTCAGTACTTC. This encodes CASSPGQGVVDIQYF.

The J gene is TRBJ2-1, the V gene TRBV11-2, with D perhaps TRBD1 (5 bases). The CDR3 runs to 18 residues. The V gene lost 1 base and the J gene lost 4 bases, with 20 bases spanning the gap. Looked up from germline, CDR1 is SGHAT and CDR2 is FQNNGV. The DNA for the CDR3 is TGTGCCAGCAGCTTAGGGCCGAGTCTTCCCCCAGGGTACAATGAGCAGTTCTTC. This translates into CASSLGPSLPPGYNEQFF.